This note documents a single T cell receptor (beta chain) sequence. Only in-frame clones appear in the TCRdb table, and some are missing; sequencing was by immunoSEQ multiplex PCR. The sample lists 150,000 or so clones; around 83% were seen once. The junction had 13 bases not matched to a gene; V was cut back by 5 bases and J by 8 bases. The CDR3 spans 16 residues. The germline gives CDR1 SNHLY, CDR2 FYNNEI. These data originate in a study of blood T cell repertoires in COVID-19. Sequences were obtained from peripheral blood. The sequence came from a man aged 18 to 30 with acute or convalescent COVID-19. V is TRBV2 and J is TRBJ2-1, with TRBD1 identical over 9 bases. CDR3 coding DNA: TGTGCCAGCAGTTCGGGACAGGGCAGTATCGGCGATGAGCAGTTCTTC. This sequence encodes CASSSGQGSIGDEQFF.